This T cell receptor (beta chain) originates from a study of OX40 agonist ivuxolimab in advanced cancers. Study-wide context: Every patient in dose escalation had hepatocellular carcinoma, melanoma, renal cell or head and neck cancer.

The table lists this clone with a count of one. Antigen specificity is unknown. This CDR3 contains 17 residues. The V gene end was trimmed by 4 bases and the J gene end by 8 bases; junction bases not matched to a gene: 14. In germline, CDR1 is SNHLY, CDR2 FYNNEI. Measured with immunoSEQ multiplex PCR; TCRdb has only the in-frame clones, and not every one. The repertoire includes 73,000 or so clones, 65% to 90% of them detected once, and about 0.78% sits in the top ten. Whole-study results and caveats: No determination was made of the antigen specificity of the expanded peripheral T cells.

This chain uses TRBV2 with TRBJ2-3, with 11 bases aligning to TRBD1. This material consisted of CD4+ or CD8+ T cells sorted from blood, taken in a trial of the OX40 agonist ivuxolimab. The TCR comes from an adult with an advanced solid tumor such as melanoma, head and neck, liver or kidney cancer. The CDR3 loop reads CASSGITGTGGLGTQYF. The DNA for the CDR3 is TGTGCCAGCAGTGGGATCACCGGGACAGGGGGATTGGGTACGCAGTATTTT. Together with reference TRBV2 and TRBJ2-3, the CDR3 gives the full variable domain: EPEVTQTPSHQVTQMGQEVILRCVPISNHLYFYWYRQILGQKVEFLVSFYNNEISEKSEIFDDQFSVERPDGSNFTLKIRSTKLEDSAMYFCASSGITGTGGLGTQYFGPGTRLTVL.